The following is a TCR beta chain sequence with its context. Antigen: not known. These data originate in a study of vaccination effects on CD4 cells after COVID-19. At the level of the study: The study sampled three convalescent patients both early and late after vaccination. Post-vaccine sampling occurred a median 72 days after the second dose.

CD4+ T cells were isolated after around 10 days of culture. The individual was infected with SARS-CoV-2 between March and December 2020, as confirmed by PCR. Participants got two doses of BNT162b2 or mRNA-1273 vaccine. General observations from the study: Convalescent post-vaccine spike-reactive clones were mostly newly vaccine-induced. Clones arising from infection and from vaccination showed marked clonal contraction late after vaccination.

Germline loops: CDR1 MNHEY, CDR2 SMNVEV (reference sequence). Trimming removed 3 bases from V and 10 bases from J; junction bases left unmatched: 9. There are 13 residues in the CDR3. Here immunoSEQ multiplex PCR was the method, and the copy in TCRdb shows in-frame clones only, minus some. The sample has 30,000 to 40,000 clones; around 74% are singletons. The chain couples TRBV27 to TRBJ2-7, with 7 bases identical to TRBD2. Here the sequenced sample was CD4+ T cells from PBMCs cultured without peptide, taken after COVID-19 vaccination. The TCR was taken from a human donor who had a prior SARS-CoV-2 infection. The CDR3: CASSLNQGLNQYF. In DNA, the CDR3 is TGTGCCAGCAGTTTGAATCAGGGACTAAACCAGTACTTC.